Listed here are 7 T cell receptor beta chains from one sample, sequenced in a study of blood T cell repertoires in COVID-19. Repertoires were generated with immunoSEQ multiplex PCR, while TCRdb's copy carries only in-frame clones and drops some. The repertoire holds under 30,000 clones, with 94% as singletons. Sequencing was carried out using peripheral blood. Source of these receptors: a human donor with active COVID-19. The donor label of this sample is uncertain.

This chain uses TRBV25-1 with TRBJ2-7; the D gene is possibly TRBD1 (6 bases). The CDR3 loop spans 13 amino acids. The germline V gene has CDR1 MGHDK and CDR2 SYGVNS. Trimming shortened V by 10 bases and J by 0 bases, and 13 bases separated the two germline ends. For the CDR3, the DNA is TGTGCCACGACCGGGACACCCTCCTACGAGCAGTACTTC. It codes for CATTGTPSYEQYF.

This chain connects TRBV14 to TRBJ2-5, with 10 nucleotides matching TRBD1. The CDR3 is made up of 14 amino acids. J was trimmed by 4 bases and V by 1 base; bases with no gene match: 0. Germline V gene sequence: CDR1 SGHDN, CDR2 FVKESK. CDR3: CASSQGTGGETQYF. The CDR3, as DNA: TGTGCCAGCAGCCAAGGGACAGGGGGAGAGACCCAGTACTTC.

The chain recombines TRBV11-2 with TRBJ2-5; D is perhaps TRBD2 (6 bases). The CDR3 runs 13 residues. Trimming removed 5 bases from V and 5 bases from J, with 12 bases in between. Germline V gives CDR1 SGHAT, CDR2 FQNNGV. CDR3 nucleotide sequence: TGTGCCAGCAGCCCCACGGGGAGGGAGACCCAGTACTTC. Translating gives CASSPTGRETQYF.

V and J are TRBV6-1 and TRBJ1-1; 7 nucleotides line up with TRBD1. J gave up 8 bases and V 1 base, and 4 bases lay outside the gene matches. Per germline, CDR1 MNHNS and CDR2 SASEGT. The length of the CDR3 is 13 residues. Here the CDR3 reads CASSEDRDREAFF. CDR3 nucleotide sequence: TGTGCCAGCAGTGAAGACCGGGACAGAGAAGCTTTCTTT.

Points on this clone: The junction departs from the called germline gene at one end, perhaps through a read error. This chain uses TRBV28 with TRBJ1-1; a weak D match, TRBD1 (6 bases). The CDR3 is made up of 13 amino acids. The V gene's germline CDR1 is MDHEN and CDR2 SYDVKM. CDR3 nucleotides: TGTGCTAGCAAAGAGGGGGTGAACACTGAAGCTTTCTTT. It yields the protein CASKEGVNTEAFF.

This clone was picked up one time. The chain uses TRBV6-1 and TRBJ2-3; tentative D call: TRBD2 (5 bases). CDR3 length: 13 amino acids. Germline CDR1 is MNHNS and CDR2 is SASEGT. V was trimmed by 9 bases and J by 0 bases, leaving 10 bases between them. The CDR3 region has the DNA TGTGCCAGTCGGACGGGAAGCACAGATACGCAGTATTTT. Translation gives CASRTGSTDTQYF.

V usage is TRBV5-4 and J usage is TRBJ2-7; D unclear. Germline V lookup: CDR1 SGHNT, CDR2 YYREEE (reference sequence). Trimming stripped 4 bases from V and 4 bases from J, with 18 bases between. The CDR3 contains 15 residues. CDR3 region: CASSPGPLTPYEQYF. The CDR3 DNA sequence: TGTGCCAGCAGCCCCGGTCCCTTGACACCATACGAGCAGTACTTC. Full variable domain (rest looked up from reference TRBV5-4 and TRBJ2-7): ETGVTQSPTHLIKTRGQQVTLRCSSQSGHNTVSWYQQALGQGPQFIFQYYREEENGRGNFPPRFSGLQFPNYSSELNVNALELDDSALYLCASSPGPLTPYEQYFGPGTRLTVT.